Listed here are 2 T cell receptor beta chains from one sample, sequenced in a study of shared clonotypes between healthy human individuals. Profiling relied on immunoSEQ multiplex PCR, and the TCRdb table lists in-frame clones only, not all of them. The sample carries 1.4 million or so clones, around 98.5% recorded once. Sequencing was done on a sample of naive CD4+ T cells sorted from blood. As for subset: CD45RA+ positively selected. These receptor sequences come from a man aged 30 to 45 in good health.

V and J are TRBV18 and TRBJ2-7; D perhaps matches TRBD1 (7 bases). Germline lookup yields CDR1 KGHSH and CDR2 LQKENI. This CDR3 is built from 15 residues. V lost 3 bases and J 5 bases, leaving 17 bases between the germline ends. The CDR3, as DNA: TGTGCCAGCTCACCCATTGGCAGGGGGGCCAACGAGCAGTACTTC. Its translation: CASSPIGRGANEQYF.

The chain carries TRBV9 and TRBJ1-3; 8 nucleotides align to TRBD1. The CDR3 totals 16 residues. With V trimmed by 3 bases and J by 0 bases, 5 bases remained unmatched. CDR1 is SGDLS and CDR2 is YYNGEE in the germline V gene. CDR3 in amino acids: CASSGQGTSSGNTIYF. CDR3 DNA sequence: TGTGCCAGCAGCGGACAGGGGACGAGCTCTGGAAACACCATATATTTT.